These T cell receptor beta chains were read from a single sample in a study of CD8 T cells in ankylosing spondylitis. From the 5' RACE reads, TCRdb called clonotypes with MiXCR, one entry per CDR3 protein. Of approximately 210,000 distinct CDR3 sequences in the sample, more than 10% are singletons; the top ten hold approximately 17%. Material for sequencing was blood, either unsorted or a sorted T cell fraction (not recorded which). The origin of the receptors is a male donor with ankylosing spondylitis or in good health (not recorded which). The CDR3 runs from the conserved cysteine through the conserved F or W. A D gene is named only where the DNA matches it firmly. Part of the rows lack a size; the others show once, few, many or a class for expanded clones.

CDR3nt: TGCGCCAGCAGCCCTGAGAGTGACCGCAGGTACGAGCAGTACTTC
CDR3aa: CASSPESDRRYEQYF
abundance: -
j_gene: TRBJ2-7
d_gene: -
v_gene: TRBV5-1

CDR3nt: TGTGCCAGCAGCGTAGGGGGAGACTTGAACACTGAAGCTTTCTTT
CDR3aa: CASSVGGDLNTEAFF
abundance: few
j_gene: TRBJ1-1
d_gene: -
v_gene: TRBV9

CDR3nt: TGCAGCGTTGAAGATCTCTTGAAGGGCTACGACTATGGCTACACCTTC
CDR3aa: CSVEDLLKGYDYGYTF
abundance: -
j_gene: TRBJ1-2
d_gene: -
v_gene: TRBV29-1

CDR3nt: TGTGCCAGCAGTTCCACACCTTTACGGACCTATGGCTACACCTTC
CDR3aa: CASSSTPLRTYGYTF
abundance: many
j_gene: TRBJ1-2
d_gene: -
v_gene: TRBV12-3/TRBV12-4

CDR3nt: TGCAGTGCCGCCGAGCTCTATCCCTACGAGCAGTACTTC
CDR3aa: CSAAELYPYEQYF
abundance: many
j_gene: TRBJ2-7
d_gene: -
v_gene: TRBV20-1

CDR3nt: TGTGCCAGCAGGCCTACTAGCGGAAGGACAGATACGCAGTATTTT
CDR3aa: CASRPTSGRTDTQYF
abundance: -
j_gene: TRBJ2-3
d_gene: TRBD2
v_gene: TRBV12-3/TRBV12-4

CDR3nt: TGTGCCAGCAGCCTCCATCCCTCGGGTTTACTCTCCGAGCAGTACTTC
CDR3aa: CASSLHPSGLLSEQYF
abundance: -
j_gene: TRBJ2-7
d_gene: -
v_gene: TRBV3-1

CDR3nt: TGCAGCGTTGAAGATCGGGCCGAGCAGTACTTC
CDR3aa: CSVEDRAEQYF
abundance: many
j_gene: TRBJ2-7
d_gene: -
v_gene: TRBV29-1

CDR3nt: TGTGCCAGCAGCTTAGGGCGGGACACCTACGAGCAGTACTTC
CDR3aa: CASSLGRDTYEQYF
abundance: -
j_gene: TRBJ2-7
d_gene: -
v_gene: TRBV7-9

CDR3nt: TGTGCCAGCAGTACCGTGGGGTCTAACACCGGGGAGCTGTTTTTT
CDR3aa: CASSTVGSNTGELFF
abundance: -
j_gene: TRBJ2-2
d_gene: -
v_gene: TRBV5-6

CDR3nt: TGTGCCAGCAGCCAAACTTCAGAGAATGAGCAGTTCTTC
CDR3aa: CASSQTSENEQFF
abundance: -
j_gene: TRBJ2-1
d_gene: -
v_gene: TRBV9

CDR3nt: TGCAGTGCTAGAGCCCGGCGGGAGGGCCTGGCAGATACGCAGTATTTT
CDR3aa: CSARARREGLADTQYF
abundance: few
j_gene: TRBJ2-3
d_gene: TRBD2
v_gene: TRBV20-1

CDR3nt: TGTGCCAGCAGAGACAGGGCCACCTACGAGCAGTACTTC
CDR3aa: CASRDRATYEQYF
abundance: -
j_gene: TRBJ2-7
d_gene: TRBD1
v_gene: TRBV27

CDR3nt: TGCGCCAGCAGCCCCGGACAGGGTGAGGTCGGCTACACTGAAGCTTTCTTT
CDR3aa: CASSPGQGEVGYTEAFF
abundance: few
j_gene: TRBJ1-1
d_gene: TRBD1
v_gene: TRBV5-1

CDR3nt: TGTGCCAGCAGCCTTTACGGGACAACCGATTACGAGCAGTACTTC
CDR3aa: CASSLYGTTDYEQYF
abundance: few
j_gene: TRBJ2-7
d_gene: -
v_gene: TRBV11-2

CDR3nt: TGCGCCAGCAGCCCAGGTTTCGGCGGCTATGGCTACACCTTC
CDR3aa: CASSPGFGGYGYTF
abundance: -
j_gene: TRBJ1-2
d_gene: -
v_gene: TRBV5-1

CDR3nt: TGTGCCAGCAGGTCGTTTGGCACAACGGATGGCTACACCTTC
CDR3aa: CASRSFGTTDGYTF
abundance: -
j_gene: TRBJ1-2
d_gene: -
v_gene: TRBV12-3/TRBV12-4

CDR3nt: TGTGCTAGCCTTCTGGCGGGGGGGACAGAGACCCAGTACTTC
CDR3aa: CASLLAGGTETQYF
abundance: few
j_gene: TRBJ2-5
d_gene: TRBD2
v_gene: TRBV12-5

CDR3nt: TGTGCCAGCAGCTTGCAGGGCAGGGGAGTTCTTGGCATTCAGTACTTC
CDR3aa: CASSLQGRGVLGIQYF
abundance: many
j_gene: TRBJ2-4
d_gene: -
v_gene: TRBV5-6

CDR3nt: TGTGCCAGCAGCCAAGAGACAGACATCATGAACACTGAAGCTTTCTTT
CDR3aa: CASSQETDIMNTEAFF
abundance: -
j_gene: TRBJ1-1
d_gene: -
v_gene: TRBV14

CDR3nt: TGTGCCAGCAGCCCTCCTAGCGATTCCTACGAGCAGTACTTC
CDR3aa: CASSPPSDSYEQYF
abundance: few
j_gene: TRBJ2-7
d_gene: -
v_gene: TRBV11-2

CDR3nt: TGTGCCAGCAAGGGGTTCGAAGATACGCAGTATTTT
CDR3aa: CASKGFEDTQYF
abundance: few
j_gene: TRBJ2-3
d_gene: -
v_gene: TRBV27

CDR3nt: TGTGCCAGCAGTTCTAGTGGGGATACGCAGTATTTT
CDR3aa: CASSSSGDTQYF
abundance: few
j_gene: TRBJ2-3
d_gene: -
v_gene: TRBV28

CDR3nt: TGTGCCAGCAGTGGTGGGGACACAGATACGCAGTATTTT
CDR3aa: CASSGGDTDTQYF
abundance: many
j_gene: TRBJ2-3
d_gene: -
v_gene: TRBV6-4

CDR3nt: TGCAGCGTCCGCGGACAGGGAGGCACCGGGGAGCTGTTTTTT
CDR3aa: CSVRGQGGTGELFF
abundance: many
j_gene: TRBJ2-2
d_gene: TRBD1
v_gene: TRBV29-1

CDR3nt: TGCGCCAGCACTGGACAGGGGGACTATGGCTACACCTTC
CDR3aa: CASTGQGDYGYTF
abundance: -
j_gene: TRBJ1-2
d_gene: TRBD1
v_gene: TRBV5-1

CDR3nt: TGCGCCAGCAGCCCCGGGATGGGACCGCACAATCAGCCCCAGCATTTT
CDR3aa: CASSPGMGPHNQPQHF
abundance: many
j_gene: TRBJ1-5
d_gene: -
v_gene: TRBV5-1

CDR3nt: TGCGCCAGCAGCTTGGATGCGGGGGACACTGAAGCTTTCTTT
CDR3aa: CASSLDAGDTEAFF
abundance: many
j_gene: TRBJ1-1
d_gene: -
v_gene: TRBV5-1

CDR3nt: TGTGCCACCCCCTTCGCCGGGGAGCTGTTTTTT
CDR3aa: CATPFAGELFF
abundance: -
j_gene: TRBJ2-2
d_gene: -
v_gene: TRBV10-3

CDR3nt: TGTGCCAGCAGTTCGGAATTGGGGTCCTACGAGCAGTACTTC
CDR3aa: CASSSELGSYEQYF
abundance: many
j_gene: TRBJ2-7
d_gene: -
v_gene: TRBV12-3/TRBV12-4

CDR3nt: TGCGCCAGCAGCCCTCCGAGGAAGGCGGGGAGCTCCTACAATGAGCAGTTCTTC
CDR3aa: CASSPPRKAGSSYNEQFF
abundance: few
j_gene: TRBJ2-1
d_gene: -
v_gene: TRBV4-1

CDR3nt: TGCGCCAGCAGCTTGGGGACTCCCACCACAGATACGCAGTATTTT
CDR3aa: CASSLGTPTTDTQYF
abundance: -
j_gene: TRBJ2-3
d_gene: -
v_gene: TRBV5-1